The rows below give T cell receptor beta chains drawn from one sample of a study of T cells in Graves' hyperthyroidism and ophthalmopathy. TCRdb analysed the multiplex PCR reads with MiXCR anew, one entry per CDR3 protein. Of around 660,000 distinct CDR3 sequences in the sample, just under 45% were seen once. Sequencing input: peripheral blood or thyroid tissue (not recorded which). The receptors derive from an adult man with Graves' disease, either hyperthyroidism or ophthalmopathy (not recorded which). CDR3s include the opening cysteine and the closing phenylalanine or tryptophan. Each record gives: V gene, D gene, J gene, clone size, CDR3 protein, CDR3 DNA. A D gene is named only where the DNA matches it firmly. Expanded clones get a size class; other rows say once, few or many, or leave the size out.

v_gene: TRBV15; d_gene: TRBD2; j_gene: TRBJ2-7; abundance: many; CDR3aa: CATSRDREGLGEQYF; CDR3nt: TGTGCCACCAGCAGAGATCGGGAGGGGTTGGGTGAGCAGTACTTC
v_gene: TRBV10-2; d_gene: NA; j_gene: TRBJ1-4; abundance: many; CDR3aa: CASSERDEKLFF; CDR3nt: TGCGCCAGCAGTGAGAGGGATGAAAAACTGTTTTTT
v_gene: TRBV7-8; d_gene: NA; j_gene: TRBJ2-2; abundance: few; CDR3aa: CASSLTHYRVRTGELFF; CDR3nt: TGCGCCAGCAGCCTCACGCACTACAGGGTGCGCACCGGGGAGCTGTTTTTT
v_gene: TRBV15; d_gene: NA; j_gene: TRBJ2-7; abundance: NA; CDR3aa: CATSSADRNYEQYF; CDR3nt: TGTGCCACCAGCAGCGCCGACAGGAACTACGAGCAGTACTTC
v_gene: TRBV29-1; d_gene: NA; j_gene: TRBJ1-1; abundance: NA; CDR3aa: CSKKDQGTEAFF; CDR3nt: TGCAGCAAGAAAGACCAGGGCACTGAAGCTTTCTTT
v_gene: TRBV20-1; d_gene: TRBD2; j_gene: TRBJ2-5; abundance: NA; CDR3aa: CSASWLAGGLETQYF; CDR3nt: TGCAGTGCTAGTTGGCTAGCGGGGGGCCTGGAGACCCAGTACTTC
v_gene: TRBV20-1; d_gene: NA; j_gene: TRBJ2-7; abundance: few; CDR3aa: CSAGVTSYEQYF; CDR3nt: TGCAGTGCTGGGGTGACTTCCTACGAGCAGTACTTC
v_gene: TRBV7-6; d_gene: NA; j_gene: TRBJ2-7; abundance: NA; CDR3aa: CASSTVMGIYEQYF; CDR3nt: TGTGCCAGCAGCACCGTGATGGGAATCTACGAGCAGTACTTC
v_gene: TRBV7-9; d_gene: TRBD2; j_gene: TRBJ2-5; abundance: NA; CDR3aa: CASSSGLAGGRGGAQYF; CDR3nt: TGTGCCAGCAGCTCTGGACTAGCGGGAGGGAGGGGCGGGGCCCAGTACTTC
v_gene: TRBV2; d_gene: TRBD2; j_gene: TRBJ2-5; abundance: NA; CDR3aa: CASSTGTSGGAETQYF; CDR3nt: TGTGCCAGCAGTACCGGGACTAGCGGGGGGGCGGAGACCCAGTACTTC
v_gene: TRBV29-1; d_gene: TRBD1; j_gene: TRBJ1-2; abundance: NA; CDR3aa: CSVPGQDLQILGYTF; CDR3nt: TGCAGCGTCCCGGGACAGGATCTCCAAATCCTTGGCTACACCTTC
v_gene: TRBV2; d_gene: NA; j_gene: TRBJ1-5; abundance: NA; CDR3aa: CASSVDFSNQPQHF; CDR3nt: TGTGCCAGCAGTGTGGACTTTAGCAATCAGCCCCAGCATTTT
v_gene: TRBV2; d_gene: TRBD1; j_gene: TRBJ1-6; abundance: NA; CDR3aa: CASRDDRGNSPLHF; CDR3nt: TGTGCCAGCAGGGATGACAGGGGTAATTCACCCCTCCACTTT
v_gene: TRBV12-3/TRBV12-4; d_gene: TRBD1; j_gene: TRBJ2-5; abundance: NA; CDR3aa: CASRADRGRETQYF; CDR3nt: TGTGCCAGCAGAGCGGACAGGGGGCGGGAGACCCAGTACTTC
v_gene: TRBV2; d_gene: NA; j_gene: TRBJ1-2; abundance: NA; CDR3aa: CASSEGGSGGYTF; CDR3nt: TGTGCCAGCAGTGAAGGGGGGTCGGGGGGCTACACCTTC
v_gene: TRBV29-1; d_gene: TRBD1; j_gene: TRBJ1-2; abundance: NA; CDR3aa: CSTPGQKSNYGYTF; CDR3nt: TGCAGCACGCCGGGACAGAAGTCGAACTATGGCTACACCTTC
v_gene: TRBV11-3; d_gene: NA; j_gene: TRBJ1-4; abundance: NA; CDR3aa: CASSLALQGTANEKLLF; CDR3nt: TGTGCCAGCAGCTTAGCTCTACAGGGTACGGCTAATGAAAAACTGCTTTTT
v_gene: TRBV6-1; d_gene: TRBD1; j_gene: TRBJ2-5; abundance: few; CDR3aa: CASSYLPRGRLETQYF; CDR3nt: TGTGCCAGCAGTTACCTGCCCAGGGGGCGCTTGGAGACCCAGTACTTC
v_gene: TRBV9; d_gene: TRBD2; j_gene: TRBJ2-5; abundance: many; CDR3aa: CASSVAPSLASGQETQYF; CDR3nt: TGTGCCAGCAGCGTGGCCCCCTCCTTGGCTAGCGGCCAAGAGACCCAGTACTTC
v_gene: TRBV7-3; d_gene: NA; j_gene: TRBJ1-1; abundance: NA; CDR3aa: CASSQAPGANTEAFF; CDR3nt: TGCGCCAGCAGCCAAGCTCCAGGGGCGAACACTGAAGCTTTCTTT
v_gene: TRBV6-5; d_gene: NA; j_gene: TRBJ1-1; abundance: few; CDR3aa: CASRPRREGLTEAFF; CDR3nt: TGTGCCAGCAGGCCCCGACGGGAGGGTTTAACTGAAGCTTTCTTT
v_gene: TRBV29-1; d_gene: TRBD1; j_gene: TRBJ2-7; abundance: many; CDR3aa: CSVETGGTHEQYF; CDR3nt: TGCAGCGTTGAGACAGGGGGTACCCACGAGCAGTACTTC
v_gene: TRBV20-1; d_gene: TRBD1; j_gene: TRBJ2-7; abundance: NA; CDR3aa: CSARGTGLGYEQYF; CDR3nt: TGCAGTGCTAGAGGGACAGGGCTTGGCTACGAGCAGTACTTC
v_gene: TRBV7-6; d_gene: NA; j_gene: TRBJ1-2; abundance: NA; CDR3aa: CASSLPGAAGKSYGYTF; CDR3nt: TGTGCCAGCAGCCTTCCAGGGGCCGCGGGGAAGAGCTATGGCTACACCTTC
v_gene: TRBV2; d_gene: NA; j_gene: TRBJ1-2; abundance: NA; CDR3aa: CASIRTRGGYTF; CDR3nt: TGTGCCAGCATCCGGACAAGGGGCGGCTACACCTTC
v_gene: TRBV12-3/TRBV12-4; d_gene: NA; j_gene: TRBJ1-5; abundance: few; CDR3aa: CASSFLVPQPQHF; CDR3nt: TGTGCCAGCAGTTTCCTCGTTCCCCAGCCCCAGCATTTT
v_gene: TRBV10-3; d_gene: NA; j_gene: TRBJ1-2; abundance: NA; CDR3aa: CAIASRQPQDGYTF; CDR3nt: TGTGCCATCGCCAGCCGACAGCCTCAGGATGGCTACACCTTC
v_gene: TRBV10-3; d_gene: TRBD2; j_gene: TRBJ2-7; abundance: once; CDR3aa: CASSYSTSGTMYEQYF; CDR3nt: TGTGCCAGCAGTTACTCGACTAGCGGGACGATGTACGAGCAGTACTTC
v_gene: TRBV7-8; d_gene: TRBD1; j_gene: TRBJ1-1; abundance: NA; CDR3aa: CASSLGGTGAANTEAFF; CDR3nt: TGTGCCAGCAGCTTGGGCGGGACAGGGGCTGCGAACACTGAAGCTTTCTTT
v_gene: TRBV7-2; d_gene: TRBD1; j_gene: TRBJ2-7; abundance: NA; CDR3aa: CASSFGQVTNEQYF; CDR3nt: TGTGCCAGCAGCTTCGGACAGGTGACCAACGAGCAGTACTTC
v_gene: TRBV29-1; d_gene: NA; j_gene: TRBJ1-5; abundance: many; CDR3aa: CSVIAGGGHNQPQHF; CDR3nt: TGCAGCGTTATTGCCGGGGGGGGTCACAATCAGCCCCAGCATTTT
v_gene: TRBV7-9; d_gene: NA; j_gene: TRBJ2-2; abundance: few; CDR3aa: CASSLSDFNTGELFF; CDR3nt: TGTGCCAGCAGCTTAAGCGACTTCAACACCGGGGAGCTGTTTTTT
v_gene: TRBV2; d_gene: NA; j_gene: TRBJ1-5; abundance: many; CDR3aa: CASSEDPQPQHF; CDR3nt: TGTGCCAGCAGTGAAGATCCTCAGCCCCAGCATTTT
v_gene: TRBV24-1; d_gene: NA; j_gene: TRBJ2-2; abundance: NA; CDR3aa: CATSDHTATQGLTGELSW; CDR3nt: TGTGCCACCAGTGACCACACGGCAACCCAGGGTCTCACCGGGGAGCTGTCTTGG
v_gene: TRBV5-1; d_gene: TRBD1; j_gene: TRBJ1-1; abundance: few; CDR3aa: CASSFLPGQGLNTEAFF; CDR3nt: TGCGCCAGCAGCTTCCTGCCGGGACAGGGGTTGAACACTGAAGCTTTCTTT
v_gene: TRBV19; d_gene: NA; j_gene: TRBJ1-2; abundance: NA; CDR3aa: CASSSKGSDGYTF; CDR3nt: TGTGCCAGCAGCTCCAAAGGTAGTGATGGCTACACCTTC
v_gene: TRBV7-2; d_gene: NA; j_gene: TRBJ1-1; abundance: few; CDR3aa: CASSPGLGPYTEAFF; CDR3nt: TGTGCCAGCAGCCCAGGGCTGGGGCCGTACACTGAAGCTTTCTTT
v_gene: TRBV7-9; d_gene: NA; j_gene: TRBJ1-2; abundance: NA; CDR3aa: CASTLGWSFGGSGYTF; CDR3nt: TGTGCCAGCACTCTAGGTTGGTCGTTCGGGGGCTCTGGCTACACCTTC
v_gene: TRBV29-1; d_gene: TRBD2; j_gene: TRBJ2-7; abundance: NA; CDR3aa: CSVPGLAVNEQYF; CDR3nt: TGCAGCGTACCGGGACTAGCGGTCAATGAGCAGTACTTC
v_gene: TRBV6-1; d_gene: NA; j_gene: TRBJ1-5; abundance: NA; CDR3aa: CASSGERGEGSYGNQPQHF; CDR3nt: TGTGCCAGCAGTGGAGAGAGGGGAGAGGGGTCCTATGGCAATCAGCCCCAGCATTTT
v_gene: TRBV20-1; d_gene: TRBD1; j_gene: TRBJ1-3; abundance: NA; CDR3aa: CSARDPTGGDGNTIYF; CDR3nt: TGCAGTGCTAGAGATCCGACAGGGGGGGATGGAAACACCATATATTTT
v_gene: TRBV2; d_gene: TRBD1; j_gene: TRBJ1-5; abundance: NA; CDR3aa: CASSETGQGDQPQHF; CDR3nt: TGTGCCAGCAGTGAAACCGGACAGGGGGATCAGCCCCAGCATTTT
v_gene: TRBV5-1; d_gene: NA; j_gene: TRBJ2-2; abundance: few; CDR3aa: CASSYRVGELFF; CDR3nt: TGCGCCAGCAGCTACAGGGTTGGGGAGCTGTTTTTT
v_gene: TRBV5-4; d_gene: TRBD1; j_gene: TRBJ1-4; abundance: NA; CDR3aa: CASSLDGGQGGEKLLF; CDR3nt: TGTGCCAGCAGCTTAGACGGAGGACAGGGGGGGGAAAAACTGCTTTTT
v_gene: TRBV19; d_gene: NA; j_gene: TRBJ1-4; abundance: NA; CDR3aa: CASSPPAGRYEKLFF; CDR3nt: TGTGCCAGCTCACCCCCCGCAGGGAGATATGAAAAACTGTTTTTT
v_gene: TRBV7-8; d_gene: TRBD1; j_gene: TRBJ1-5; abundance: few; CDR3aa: CASSSRDSFSNQPQHF; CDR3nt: TGTGCCAGCAGTTCCAGGGACAGTTTTAGCAATCAGCCCCAGCATTTT
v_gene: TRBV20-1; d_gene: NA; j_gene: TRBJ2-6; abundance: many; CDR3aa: CSARKSGANVLTF; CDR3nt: TGCAGTGCTAGAAAGTCTGGGGCCAACGTCCTGACTTTC
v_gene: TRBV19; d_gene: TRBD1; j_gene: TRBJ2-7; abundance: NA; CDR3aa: CASSIPGTGATSEQYF; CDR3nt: TGTGCCAGTAGTATTCCCGGGACAGGGGCCACCTCCGAGCAGTACTTC
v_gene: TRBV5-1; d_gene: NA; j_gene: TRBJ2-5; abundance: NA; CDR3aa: CATSLYRGRQETQYF; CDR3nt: TGTGCCACCAGCTTGTATCGGGGGCGACAAGAGACCCAGTACTTC
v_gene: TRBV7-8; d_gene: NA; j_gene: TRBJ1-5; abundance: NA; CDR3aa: CASSLLVGMEPQHF; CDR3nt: TGTGCCAGCAGCTTATTGGTAGGAATGGAGCCCCAGCATTTT
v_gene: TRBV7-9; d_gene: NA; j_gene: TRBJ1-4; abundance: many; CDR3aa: CASSLKPIATNEKLFF; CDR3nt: TGTGCCAGCAGCTTGAAACCTATCGCAACTAATGAAAAACTGTTTTTT
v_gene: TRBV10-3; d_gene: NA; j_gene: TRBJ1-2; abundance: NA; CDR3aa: CAISETGQGDGYTF; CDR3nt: TGTGCCATCAGTGAGACGGGGCAGGGCGACGGCTACACCTTC
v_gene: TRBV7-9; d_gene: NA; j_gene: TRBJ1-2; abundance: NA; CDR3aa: CASSPRTVDYGYTF; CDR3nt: TGTGCCAGCAGCCCCAGGACAGTCGACTATGGCTACACCTTC
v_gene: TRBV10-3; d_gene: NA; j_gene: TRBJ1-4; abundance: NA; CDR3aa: CAIRPSGTEKLFF; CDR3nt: TGTGCCATCAGACCCTCCGGGACTGAAAAACTGTTTTTT
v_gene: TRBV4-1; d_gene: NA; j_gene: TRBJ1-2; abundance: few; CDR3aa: CASSQDQAGTPYGYTF; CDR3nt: TGCGCCAGCAGCCAAGATCAGGCAGGGACTCCGTATGGCTACACCTTC